Each of the 4 T cell receptor beta chains below was sequenced from the same sample in a study of cytomegalovirus exposure and HLA in healthy donors. Sequencing used immunoSEQ multiplex PCR; TCRdb keeps in-frame clones, though not all of them. Among 170,000 or so clones listed, 85% were seen once. The sample consisted of PBMCs. Every receptor here comes from a man aged 18 to 30 in good health and CMV-seropositive.

The chain links TRBV6-1 to TRBJ2-7, with a tentative D call TRBD1 (6 bases). CDR1 MNHNS and CDR2 SASEGT come from the germline V gene. The CDR3 is 14 residues long. With 6 bases removed from V and 3 bases from J, the gap between germline ends came to 15 bases. CDR3 bases: TGTGCCAGCAGGATTCCGGGACACCACTACGAGCAGTACTTC. This translates into CASRIPGHHYEQYF.

The rearrangement joins TRBV6-6 to TRBJ2-7, with 12 bases identical to TRBD2. Germline CDR1 and CDR2: MNHNY and SVGAGI (reference sequence). With 5 bases clipped from V and 2 bases from J, the junction kept 1 base outside the gene matches. CDR3 size: 14 residues. The DNA for the CDR3 is TGTGCCAGCAGTGGACTAGCGGGACCCTACGAGCAGTACTTC. This sequence encodes CASSGLAGPYEQYF.

This clone was observed a single time. The chain has TRBV19 and TRBJ2-1, with 10 bases that match TRBD2. Germline V lookup: CDR1 LNHDA, CDR2 SQIVND (reference sequence). The CDR3 extends over 15 amino acids. V was pared by 7 bases and J by 7 bases, with 10 bases of the junction left unmatched. The CDR3 region is CASTASGGAGNEQFF. The CDR3 nucleotides are TGTGCCAGTACCGCGAGCGGGGGGGCCGGGAATGAGCAGTTCTTC.

The chain recombines TRBV13 with TRBJ2-7, with TRBD2 identical over 13 bases. With V trimmed by 4 bases and J by 6 bases, 6 bases remained unmatched. Germline loops: CDR1 PRHDT, CDR2 FYEKMQ (reference sequence). The CDR3 is 15 residues long. The CDR3, as DNA: TGTGCCAGCAGCTGGACCGGGACTAGCGGGACCGAGCAGTACTTC. As protein: CASSWTGTSGTEQYF.